This T cell receptor (beta chain) was recorded in a study of breast tumors, draining lymph nodes, adjacent tissues. Study-wide findings and caveats: Tumor T cell lymph node origin was a supported hypothesis, not proven. Most tumor T cells seemingly derive from lymph node, then expand in tumor. Compared with lymph nodes, tumors were less diverse; compared with nontumor tissue, more. Tumor and nontumor repertoires were significantly more similar in luminal-like than in basal-like breast cancer.

CDR1 and CDR2 (germline): SGHTA, FQGTGA. The CDR3 has 16 residues. Trimming cost V 0 bases and J 12 bases; bases outside gene matches: 11. The lymph nodes were axillary draining lymph nodes from breast cancer patients. This clonotype was observed at least ten times. Its antigen is not identified. TCRdb re-analysed the multiplex PCR reads in MiXCR, keeping a single row per CDR3 protein. The table records about 140,000 distinct CDR3 sequences, around a third of them present only once. This chain links TRBV7-3 with TRBJ2-1; 10 nucleotides align to TRBD2. The sequenced sample was axillary lymph node tissue. The source of this sequence is a female donor with breast cancer. Some clones in this sample may be carry-over from other donors' samples. The CDR3 DNA reads TGTGCCAGCAGCTTAACAGATCTAGCGGGGGCCCAAGCGCAGTTCTTC. Translation gives CASSLTDLAGAQAQFF.